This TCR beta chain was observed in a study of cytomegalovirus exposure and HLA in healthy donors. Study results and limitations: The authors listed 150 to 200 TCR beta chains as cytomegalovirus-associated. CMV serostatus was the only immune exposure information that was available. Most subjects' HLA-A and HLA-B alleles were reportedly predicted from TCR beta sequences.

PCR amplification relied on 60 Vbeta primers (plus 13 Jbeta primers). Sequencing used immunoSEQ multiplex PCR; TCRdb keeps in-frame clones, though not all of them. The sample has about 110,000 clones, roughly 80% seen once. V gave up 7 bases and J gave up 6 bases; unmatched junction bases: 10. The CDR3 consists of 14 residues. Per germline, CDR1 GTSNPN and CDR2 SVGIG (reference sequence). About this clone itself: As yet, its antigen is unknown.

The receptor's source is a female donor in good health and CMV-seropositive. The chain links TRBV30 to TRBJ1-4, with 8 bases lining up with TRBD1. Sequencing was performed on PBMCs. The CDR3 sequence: CAYLVQGAYEKLFF. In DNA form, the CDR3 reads TGTGCCTATCTAGTCCAGGGGGCGTATGAAAAACTGTTTTTT.